This T cell receptor beta chain was sequenced in a study of cytomegalovirus exposure and HLA in healthy donors. This clone was seen more than once but under ten times. The target antigen is unknown. The CDR3 consists of 16 residues. V lost 4 bases and J lost 2; bases outside the gene matches: 10. CDR1 SGHRS and CDR2 YFSETQ come from the germline V gene. PCR employed 60 Vbeta and 13 Jbeta primers. Measured with immunoSEQ multiplex PCR; TCRdb has only the in-frame clones, and not every one. The repertoire includes about 150,000 clones, over 75% of them detected once, and approximately 6% sits in the top ten. Whole-study findings and limits: TRBV6-2, TRBV6-3 and some other V segments were unresolvable in 87-base-pair reads. Listed as cytomegalovirus-associated were more than 150 TCR beta chains.

The chain has TRBV5-1 and TRBJ2-3, with 7 bases identical to TRBD2. The receptor comes from a man aged 30 to 39 in good health and CMV-seropositive. Sequences were obtained from PBMCs. CDR3 coding DNA: TGCGCCAGCAGCATCCTACCGGGACTATCCACAGATACGCAGTATTTT. It yields the protein CASSILPGLSTDTQYF.